This TCR beta chain was identified in a study of blood T cells in healthy people across ages. The second PCR ran about 6 to 11 cycles with a sample-barcoded 5' primer and J-beta primers. One entry per CDR3 protein, called by TCRdb with MiXCR from the 5' RACE reads. Counted here are 650,000 to 700,000 distinct CDR3 sequences, roughly 32% occurring once; the ten biggest clones make up about 16%. This CDR3 is 14 amino acids long. Regarding this clonotype: Its antigen is as yet unknown. The junction and the germline gene differ at one end; a read error may be behind it.

Study-wide results and caveats: A strong correlation between TCR beta diversity and naive T cell percentage was seen.

Drawn from each donor were roughly 9.4 milliliters of peripheral blood. The clonotype was recovered from an elderly woman in good health. This chain connects TRBV12-3 or TRBV12-4 to TRBJ2-3; D is ambiguous. The sample taken for sequencing was blood. CDR3 amino acids: CASSLDRIADMQYF. The CDR3 DNA sequence: TGTGCCAGCAGTTTAGATAGGATCGCAGATATGCAGTATTTT.